These T cell receptor beta chains were read from a single sample in a study of Ad26.COV2.S vaccination and SARS-CoV-2 variants. Clones were read by immunoSEQ multiplex PCR, and TCRdb kept only the in-frame ones, dropping some. The data show some 350,000 clones, with about 90% seen just once and around 4.2% held by the top ten. The sample in question was peripheral blood, obtained after recovery from COVID-19. The receptors originated from a human donor who had recovered from COVID-19. The CDR3 runs from the conserved cysteine through the conserved F or W. The order of the fields is V gene, clone size, D gene, J gene, CDR3 protein, CDR3 DNA. D genes are given only for firm matches. Only part of the rows carry a size: once, few, many, or a class if the clone is expanded.

>TRBV5-6|NA|NA|TRBJ1-2
CASSLGDLGGYTF
TGTGCCAGCAGCTTGGGCGATCTTGGGGGCTACACCTTC
>TRBV6-2/TRBV6-3|NA|NA|TRBJ2-7
CASSYESPYEQYF
TGTGCCAGCAGTTATGAGTCGCCCTACGAGCAGTACTTC
>TRBV9|NA|NA|TRBJ1-6
CASNSGSYNSPLHF
TGTGCCAGCAACTCTGGCTCCTATAATTCACCCCTCCACTTT
>TRBV27|NA|NA|TRBJ1-5
CASSQLGGGGSNQPQHF
TGTGCCAGCAGCCAACTCGGCGGCGGGGGGAGCAATCAGCCCCAGCATTTT
>TRBV12-3/TRBV12-4|NA|NA|TRBJ1-2
CASNTEGYGYTF
TGTGCCAGCAACACCGAAGGGTATGGCTACACCTTC
>TRBV2|NA|NA|TRBJ2-5
CASSPQGQKFSETQYF
TGTGCCAGCAGCCCCCAAGGTCAGAAATTCTCAGAGACCCAGTACTTC
>TRBV4-3|NA|NA|TRBJ2-2
CASSQEGVGELFF
TGCGCCAGCAGCCAAGAGGGCGTTGGGGAGCTGTTTTTT
>TRBV25-1|NA|NA|TRBJ1-1
CASSRLGLNTEAFF
TGTGCCAGCAGTAGGCTTGGCCTGAACACTGAAGCTTTCTTT
>TRBV2|once|NA|TRBJ1-1
CASSVPARQMNTEAFF
TGTGCCAGCAGTGTGCCCGCCAGGCAGATGAACACTGAAGCTTTCTTT
>TRBV18|NA|TRBD1|TRBJ1-3
CASSPRDRVFSGNTIYF
TGTGCCAGCTCACCCCGGGACAGGGTTTTCTCTGGAAACACCATATATTTT
>TRBV27|NA|NA|TRBJ2-1
CASSDLSAGNNEQFF
TGTGCCAGCAGCGACCTATCGGCGGGGAACAATGAGCAGTTCTTC
>TRBV9|once|TRBD1|TRBJ1-1
CASSVESSGTGSFF
TGTGCCAGCAGCGTAGAATCGAGTGGGACAGGGTCTTTCTTT
>TRBV6-5|NA|TRBD1|TRBJ1-2
CASSYAGDSFNYGYTF
TGTGCCAGCAGTTATGCCGGGGACAGTTTTAACTATGGCTACACCTTC
>TRBV25-1|NA|NA|TRBJ1-1
CASSDLRMTEAFF
TGTGCCAGCAGTGACCTCAGGATGACTGAAGCTTTCTTT
>TRBV6-6|NA|TRBD2|TRBJ2-3
CASSYQTGTRPDTQYF
TGTGCCAGCAGTTACCAAACCGGGACTAGACCGGATACGCAGTATTTT
>TRBV28|NA|NA|TRBJ1-5
CASSFPQGDQPQHF
TGTGCCAGCAGTTTCCCACAGGGTGACCAGCCCCAGCATTTT
>TRBV4-3|NA|NA|TRBJ2-7
CASSQVGSYEQYF
TGCGCCAGCAGCCAAGTCGGCTCCTACGAGCAGTACTTC
>TRBV27|NA|TRBD2|TRBJ2-2
CASSPRLAGAGELFF
TGTGCCAGCAGTCCGAGACTAGCGGGGGCAGGGGAGCTGTTTTTT